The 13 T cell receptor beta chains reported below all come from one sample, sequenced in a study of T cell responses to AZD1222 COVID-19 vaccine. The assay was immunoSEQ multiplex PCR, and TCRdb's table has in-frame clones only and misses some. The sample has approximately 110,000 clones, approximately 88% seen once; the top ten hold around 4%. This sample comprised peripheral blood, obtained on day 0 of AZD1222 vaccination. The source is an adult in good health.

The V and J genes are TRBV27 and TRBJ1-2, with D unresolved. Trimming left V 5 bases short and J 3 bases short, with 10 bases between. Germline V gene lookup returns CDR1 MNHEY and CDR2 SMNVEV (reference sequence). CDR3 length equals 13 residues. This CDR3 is CASSHRVDYGYTF. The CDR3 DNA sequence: TGTGCCAGCAGTCACCGGGTGGACTATGGCTACACCTTC.

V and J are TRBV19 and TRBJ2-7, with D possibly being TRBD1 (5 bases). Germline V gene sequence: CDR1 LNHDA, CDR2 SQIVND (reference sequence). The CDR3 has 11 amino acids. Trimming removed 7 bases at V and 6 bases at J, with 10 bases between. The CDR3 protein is CASTEGVEQYF. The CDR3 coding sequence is TGTGCCAGTACAGAAGGGGTCGAGCAGTACTTC.

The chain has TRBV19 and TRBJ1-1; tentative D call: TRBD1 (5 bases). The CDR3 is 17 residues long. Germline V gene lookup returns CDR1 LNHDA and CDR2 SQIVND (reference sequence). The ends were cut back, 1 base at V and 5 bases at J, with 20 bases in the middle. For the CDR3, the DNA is TGTGCCAGTAGTATAGCCTTGAATTTCAGGGTTGAGACTGAAGCTTTCTTT. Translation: CASSIALNFRVETEAFF.

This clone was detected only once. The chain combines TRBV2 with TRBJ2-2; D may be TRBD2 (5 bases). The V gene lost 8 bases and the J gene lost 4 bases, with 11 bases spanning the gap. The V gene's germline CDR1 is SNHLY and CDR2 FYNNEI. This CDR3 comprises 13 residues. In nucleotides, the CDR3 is TGTGCCAGCCTGAGGGATTCCACCGGGGAGCTGTTTTTT. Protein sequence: CASLRDSTGELFF.

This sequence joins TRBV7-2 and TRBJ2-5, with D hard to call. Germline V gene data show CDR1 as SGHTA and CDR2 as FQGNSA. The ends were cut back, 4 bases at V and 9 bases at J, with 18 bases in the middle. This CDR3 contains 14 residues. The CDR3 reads CASSSKKGPGAQYF. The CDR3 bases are TGTGCCAGCAGCTCCAAAAAGGGCCCGGGCGCCCAGTACTTC. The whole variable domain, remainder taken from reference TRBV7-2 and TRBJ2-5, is GAGVSQSPSNKVTEKGKDVELRCDPISGHTALYWYRQSLGQGLEFLIYFQGNSAPDKSGLPSDRFSAERTGGSVSTLTIQRTQQEDSAVYLCASSSKKGPGAQYFGPGTRLLVL.

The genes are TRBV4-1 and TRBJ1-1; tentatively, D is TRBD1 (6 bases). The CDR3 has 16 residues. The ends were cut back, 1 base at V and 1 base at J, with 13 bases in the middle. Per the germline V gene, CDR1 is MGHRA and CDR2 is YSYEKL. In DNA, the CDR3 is TGCGCCAGCAGCCAAGGGAGGCAGGGGAAGAACACTGAAGCTTTCTTT. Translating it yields CASSQGRQGKNTEAFF.

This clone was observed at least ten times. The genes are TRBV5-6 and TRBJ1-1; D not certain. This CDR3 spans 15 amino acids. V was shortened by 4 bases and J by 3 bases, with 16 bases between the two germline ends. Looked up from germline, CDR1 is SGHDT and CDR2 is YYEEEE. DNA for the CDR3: TGTGCCAGCAGCCTTGACGGGTGGAGAGACACTGAAGCTTTCTTT. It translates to CASSLDGWRDTEAFF.

In nucleotides, the CDR3 is TGTGCCAGCAGGGGGGACGCCGGGGCCAACGTCCTGACTTTC. Translated: CASRGDAGANVLTF. This chain links TRBV28 with TRBJ2-6; either TRBD1 or TRBD2 may supply D (5 bases each). Trimming stripped 6 bases from V and 4 bases from J, with 10 bases between. The length of the CDR3 is 14 residues. CDR1 is MDHEN, CDR2 SYDVKM, per germline.

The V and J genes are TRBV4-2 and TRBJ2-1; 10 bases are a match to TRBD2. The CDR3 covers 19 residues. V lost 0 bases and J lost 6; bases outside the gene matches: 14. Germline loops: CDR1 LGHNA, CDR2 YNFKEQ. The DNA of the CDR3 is TGTGCCAGCAGCCAAGACGCAGCGGGGGGGCCTTTGTCATCCAATGAGCAGTTCTTC. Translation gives CASSQDAAGGPLSSNEQFF.

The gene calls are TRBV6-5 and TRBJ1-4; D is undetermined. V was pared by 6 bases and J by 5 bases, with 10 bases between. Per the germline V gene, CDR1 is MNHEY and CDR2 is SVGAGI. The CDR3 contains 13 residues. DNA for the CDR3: TGTGCCAGCAGCTTTGCGAGGAATGAAAAACTGTTTTTT. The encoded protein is CASSFARNEKLFF.

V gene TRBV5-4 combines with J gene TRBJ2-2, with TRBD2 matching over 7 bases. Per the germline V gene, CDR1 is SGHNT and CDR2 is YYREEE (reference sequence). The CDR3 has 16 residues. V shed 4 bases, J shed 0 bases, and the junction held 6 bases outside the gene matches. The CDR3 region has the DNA TGTGCCAGCAGCCCTACTAGCGCATCGAACACCGGGGAGCTGTTTTTT. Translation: CASSPTSASNTGELFF.

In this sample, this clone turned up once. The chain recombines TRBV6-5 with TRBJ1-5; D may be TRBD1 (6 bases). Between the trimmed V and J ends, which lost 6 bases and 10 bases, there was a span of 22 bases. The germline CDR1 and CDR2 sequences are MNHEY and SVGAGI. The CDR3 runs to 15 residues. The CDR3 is CASRDKTGYIQPQHF. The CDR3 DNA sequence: TGTGCCAGCAGGGACAAGACAGGTTACATCCAACCCCAGCATTTT.

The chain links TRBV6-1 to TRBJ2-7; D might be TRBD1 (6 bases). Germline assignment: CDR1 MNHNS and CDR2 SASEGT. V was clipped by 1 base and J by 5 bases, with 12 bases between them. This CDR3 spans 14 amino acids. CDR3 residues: CASSEEGDLDEQYF. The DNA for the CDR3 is TGTGCCAGCAGTGAAGAGGGGGATTTGGACGAGCAGTACTTC.